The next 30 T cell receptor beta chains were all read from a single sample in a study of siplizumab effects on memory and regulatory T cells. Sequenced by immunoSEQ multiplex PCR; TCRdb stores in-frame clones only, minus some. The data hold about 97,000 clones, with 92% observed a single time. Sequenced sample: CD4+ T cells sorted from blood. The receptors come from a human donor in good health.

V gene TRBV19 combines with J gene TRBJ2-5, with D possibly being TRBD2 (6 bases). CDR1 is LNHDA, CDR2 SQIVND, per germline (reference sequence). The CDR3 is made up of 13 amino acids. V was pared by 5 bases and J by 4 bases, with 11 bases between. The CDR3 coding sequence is TGTGCCAGTAGTTCGGGGGTCGGAGAGACCCAGTACTTC. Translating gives CASSSGVGETQYF.

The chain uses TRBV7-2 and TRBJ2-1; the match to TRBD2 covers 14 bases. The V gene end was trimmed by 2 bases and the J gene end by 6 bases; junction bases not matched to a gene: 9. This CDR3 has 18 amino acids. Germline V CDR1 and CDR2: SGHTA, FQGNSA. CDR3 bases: TGTGCCAGCAGCTTAAATGTCGGGACTAGCGGGGGACGCAATGAGCAGTTCTTC. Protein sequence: CASSLNVGTSGGRNEQFF.

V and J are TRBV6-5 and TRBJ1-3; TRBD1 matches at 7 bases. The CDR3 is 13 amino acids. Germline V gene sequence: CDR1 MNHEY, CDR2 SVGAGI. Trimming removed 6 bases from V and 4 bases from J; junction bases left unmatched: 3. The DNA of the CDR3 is TGTGCCAGCAGCCGGACAGGAGGAAACACCATATATTTT. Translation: CASSRTGGNTIYF.

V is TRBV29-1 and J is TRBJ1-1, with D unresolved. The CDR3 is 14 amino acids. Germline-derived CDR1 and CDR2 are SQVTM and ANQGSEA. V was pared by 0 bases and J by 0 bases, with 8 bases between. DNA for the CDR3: TGCAGCGTTGAAGACTGGGCCATGAACACTGAAGCTTTCTTT. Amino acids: CSVEDWAMNTEAFF.

CDR3 nucleotides: TGTGCCAGCAGTGAAACTAGCGCAAGCTACGAGCAGTACTTC. It is translated as CASSETSASYEQYF. The gene calls are TRBV2 and TRBJ2-7, with 7 positions matching TRBD2. Germline V gene data show CDR1 as SNHLY and CDR2 as FYNNEI. Germline trimming cut 2 bases from V and 3 bases from J; bases unmatched to any gene: 4. The CDR3 spans 14 residues.

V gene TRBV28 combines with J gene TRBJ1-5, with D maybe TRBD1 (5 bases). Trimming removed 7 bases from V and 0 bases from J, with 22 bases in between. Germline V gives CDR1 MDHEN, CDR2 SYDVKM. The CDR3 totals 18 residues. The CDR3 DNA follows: TGTGCCAGCAATCCACGGGGGTTCCTCAGGTATAGCAATCAGCCCCAGCATTTT. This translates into CASNPRGFLRYSNQPQHF.

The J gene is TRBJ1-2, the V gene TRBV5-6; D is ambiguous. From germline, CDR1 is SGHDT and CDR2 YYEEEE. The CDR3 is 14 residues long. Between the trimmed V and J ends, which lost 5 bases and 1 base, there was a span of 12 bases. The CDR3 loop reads CASRYRHLNYGYTF. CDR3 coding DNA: TGTGCCAGCAGGTACCGGCACCTTAACTATGGCTACACCTTC.

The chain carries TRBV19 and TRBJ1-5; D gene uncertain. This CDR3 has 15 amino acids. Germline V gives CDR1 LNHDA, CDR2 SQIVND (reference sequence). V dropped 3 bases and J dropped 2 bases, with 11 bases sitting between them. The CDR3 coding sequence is TGTGCCAGTAGTATGTATGGTAATGGCAATCAGCCCCAGCATTTT. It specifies CASSMYGNGNQPQHF. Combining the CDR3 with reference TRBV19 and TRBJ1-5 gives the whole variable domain DGGITQSPKYLFRKEGQNVTLSCEQNLNHDAMYWYRQDPGQGLRLIYYSQIVNDFQKGDIAEGYSVSREKKESFPLTVTSAQKNPTAFYLCASSMYGNGNQPQHFGDGTRLSIL.

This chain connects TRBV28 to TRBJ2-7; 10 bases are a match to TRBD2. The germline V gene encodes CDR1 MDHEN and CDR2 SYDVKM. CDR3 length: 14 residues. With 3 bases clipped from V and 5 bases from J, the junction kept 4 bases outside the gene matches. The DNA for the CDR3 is TGTGCCAGCAGTTTGCTAGCGGGAGCCCACGAGCAGTACTTC. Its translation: CASSLLAGAHEQYF.

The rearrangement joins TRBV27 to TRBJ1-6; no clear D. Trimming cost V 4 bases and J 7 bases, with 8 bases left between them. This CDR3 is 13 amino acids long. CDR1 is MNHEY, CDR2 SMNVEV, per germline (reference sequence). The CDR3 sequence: CASSSHANSPLHF. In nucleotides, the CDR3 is TGTGCCAGCAGTTCTCATGCAAATTCACCCCTCCACTTT.

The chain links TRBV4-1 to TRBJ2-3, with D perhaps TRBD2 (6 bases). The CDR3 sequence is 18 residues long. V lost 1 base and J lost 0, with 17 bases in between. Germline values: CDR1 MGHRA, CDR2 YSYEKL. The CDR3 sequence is CASSQGRLERLSTDTQYF. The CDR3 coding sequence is TGCGCCAGCAGCCAAGGTCGACTAGAAAGACTCAGCACAGATACGCAGTATTTT.

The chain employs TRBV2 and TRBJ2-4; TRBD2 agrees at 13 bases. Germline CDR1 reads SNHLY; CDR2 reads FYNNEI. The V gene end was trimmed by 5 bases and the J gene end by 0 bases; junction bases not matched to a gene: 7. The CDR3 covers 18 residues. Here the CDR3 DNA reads TGTGCCAGCAGTCGAGGACTAGCGGGAGAACTAGCCAAAAACATTCAGTACTTC. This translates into CASSRGLAGELAKNIQYF.

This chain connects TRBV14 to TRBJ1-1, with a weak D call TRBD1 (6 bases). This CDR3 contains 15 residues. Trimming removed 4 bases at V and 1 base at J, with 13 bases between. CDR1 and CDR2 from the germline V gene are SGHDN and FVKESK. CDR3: CASSRDRRGNTEAFF. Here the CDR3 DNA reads TGTGCCAGCAGCCGAGACAGGCGCGGGAACACTGAAGCTTTCTTT. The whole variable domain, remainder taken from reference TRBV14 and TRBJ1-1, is EAGVTQFPSHSVIEKGQTVTLRCDPISGHDNLYWYRRVMGKEIKFLLHFVKESKQDESGMPNNRFLAERTGGTYSTLKVQPAELEDSGVYFCASSRDRRGNTEAFFGQGTRLTVV.

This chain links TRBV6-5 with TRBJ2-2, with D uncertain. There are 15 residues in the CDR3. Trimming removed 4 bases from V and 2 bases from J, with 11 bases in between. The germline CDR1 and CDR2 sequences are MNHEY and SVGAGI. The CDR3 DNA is TGTGCCAGCAGTTCGTGGACCGATAACACCGGGGAGCTGTTTTTT. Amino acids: CASSSWTDNTGELFF.

CDR3 sequence reads: CASRSGEEGNQPQHF. The CDR3 nucleotides read TGCGCCAGCAGGTCCGGGGAAGAGGGGAATCAGCCCCAGCATTTT. The V call is TRBV5-1, the J call TRBJ1-5, with D possibly being TRBD1 (5 bases). This CDR3 is built from 15 residues. The V and J ends lost 5 bases and 4 bases respectively, with 16 bases between them. Germline CDR1 is SGHRS and CDR2 is YFSETQ.

The DNA of the CDR3 is TGTGCCAGCAGTGTGCATTGGGAGCAGTTCTTC. It is translated as CASSVHWEQFF. The rearrangement links TRBV2 to TRBJ2-1; D call uncertain. CDR3 length: 11 residues. Deletions cut 4 bases from V and 10 bases from J, with 8 bases between. Germline V gene lookup returns CDR1 SNHLY and CDR2 FYNNEI. Together with reference TRBV2 and TRBJ2-1, the CDR3 gives the full variable domain: EPEVTQTPSHQVTQMGQEVILRCVPISNHLYFYWYRQILGQKVEFLVSFYNNEISEKSEIFDDQFSVERPDGSNFTLKIRSTKLEDSAMYFCASSVHWEQFFGPGTRLTVL.

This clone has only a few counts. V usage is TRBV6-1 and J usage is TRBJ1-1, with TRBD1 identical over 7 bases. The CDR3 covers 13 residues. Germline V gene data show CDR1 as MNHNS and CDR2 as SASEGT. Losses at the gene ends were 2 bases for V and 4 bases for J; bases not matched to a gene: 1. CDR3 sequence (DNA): TGTGCCAGCAGTGAACAGGGGGTCACTGAAGCTTTCTTT. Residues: CASSEQGVTEAFF.

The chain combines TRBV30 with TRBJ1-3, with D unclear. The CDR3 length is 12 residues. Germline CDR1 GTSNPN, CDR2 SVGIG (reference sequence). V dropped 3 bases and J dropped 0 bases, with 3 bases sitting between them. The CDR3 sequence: CAWRVSGNTIYF. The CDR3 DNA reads TGTGCCTGGAGGGTCTCTGGAAACACCATATATTTT.

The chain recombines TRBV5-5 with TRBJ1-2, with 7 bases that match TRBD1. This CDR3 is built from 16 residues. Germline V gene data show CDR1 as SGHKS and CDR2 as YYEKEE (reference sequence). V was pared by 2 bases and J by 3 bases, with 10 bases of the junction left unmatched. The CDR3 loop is CASSLGPGQRYYGYTF. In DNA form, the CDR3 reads TGTGCCAGCAGCTTAGGGCCGGGACAGAGATACTATGGCTACACCTTC.

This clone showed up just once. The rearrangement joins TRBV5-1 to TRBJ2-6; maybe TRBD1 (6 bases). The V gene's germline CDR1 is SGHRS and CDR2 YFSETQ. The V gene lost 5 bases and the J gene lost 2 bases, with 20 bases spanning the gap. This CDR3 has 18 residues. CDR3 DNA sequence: TGCGCCAGCAGAAACAACCCCACACAGGGAGCTGGGGCCAACGTCCTGACTTTC. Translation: CASRNNPTQGAGANVLTF. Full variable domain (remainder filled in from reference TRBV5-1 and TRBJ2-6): KAGVTQTPRYLIKTRGQQVTLSCSPISGHRSVSWYQQTPGQGLQFLFEYFSETQRNKGNFPGRFSGRQFSNSRSEMNVSTLELGDSALYLCASRNNPTQGAGANVLTFGAGSRLTVL.

CDR3 amino acids: CASSQTGTGKTYEQYF. In DNA, the CDR3 is TGTGCCAGCAGCCAGACCGGGACAGGCAAAACCTACGAGCAGTACTTC. The rearrangement links TRBV4-2 to TRBJ2-7; TRBD1 matches at 8 bases. V shed 3 bases, J shed 2 bases, and the junction held 9 bases outside the gene matches. Germline V gene data show CDR1 as LGHNA and CDR2 as YNFKEQ. This CDR3 has 16 amino acids.

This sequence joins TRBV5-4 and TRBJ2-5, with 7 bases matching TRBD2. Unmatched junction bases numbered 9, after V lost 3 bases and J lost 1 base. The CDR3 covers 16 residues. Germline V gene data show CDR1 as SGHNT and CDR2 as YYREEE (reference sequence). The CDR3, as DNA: TGTGCCAGCAGCTCCGGAGCGGGACGAGGCCAAGAGACCCAGTACTTC. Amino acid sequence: CASSSGAGRGQETQYF.

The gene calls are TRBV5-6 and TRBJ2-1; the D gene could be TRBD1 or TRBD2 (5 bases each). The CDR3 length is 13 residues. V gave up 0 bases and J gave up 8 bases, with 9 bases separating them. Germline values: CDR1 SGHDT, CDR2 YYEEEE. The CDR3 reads CASSLVGVDEQFF. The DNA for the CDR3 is TGTGCCAGCAGCTTGGTGGGGGTAGATGAGCAGTTCTTC. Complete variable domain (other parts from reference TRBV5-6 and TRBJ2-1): DAGVTQSPTHLIKTRGQQVTLRCSPKSGHDTVSWYQQALGQGPQFIFQYYEEEERQRGNFPDRFSGHQFPNYSSELNVNALLLGDSALYLCASSLVGVDEQFFGPGTRLTVL.

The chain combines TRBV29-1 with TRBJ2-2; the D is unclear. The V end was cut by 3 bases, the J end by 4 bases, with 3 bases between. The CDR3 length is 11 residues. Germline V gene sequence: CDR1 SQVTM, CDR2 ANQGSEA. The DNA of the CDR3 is TGCAGCGTTGAGAGCACCGGGGAGCTGTTTTTT. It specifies CSVESTGELFF.

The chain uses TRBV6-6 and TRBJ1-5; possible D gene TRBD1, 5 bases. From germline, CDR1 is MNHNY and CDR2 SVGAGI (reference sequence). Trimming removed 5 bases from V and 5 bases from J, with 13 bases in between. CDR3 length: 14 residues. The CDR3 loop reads CASSTRGGDQPQHF. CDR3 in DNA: TGTGCCAGCAGTACTCGGGGGGGGGATCAGCCCCAGCATTTT.

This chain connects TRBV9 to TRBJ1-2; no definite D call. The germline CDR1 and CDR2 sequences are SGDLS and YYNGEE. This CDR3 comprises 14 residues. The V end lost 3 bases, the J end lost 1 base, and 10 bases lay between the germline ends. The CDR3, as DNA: TGTGCCAGCAGCGCCGGTTTACTTAACTATGGCTACACCTTC. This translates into CASSAGLLNYGYTF. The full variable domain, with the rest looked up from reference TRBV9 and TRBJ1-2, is DSGVTQTPKHLITATGQRVTLRCSPRSGDLSVYWYQQSLDQGLQFLIQYYNGEERAKGNILERFSAQQFPDLHSELNLSSLELGDSALYFCASSAGLLNYGYTFGSGTRLTVV.

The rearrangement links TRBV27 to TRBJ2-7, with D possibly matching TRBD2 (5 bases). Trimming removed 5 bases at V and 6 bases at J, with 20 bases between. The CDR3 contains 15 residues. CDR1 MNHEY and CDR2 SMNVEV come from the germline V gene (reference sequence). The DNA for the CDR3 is TGTGCCAGCAGTCAAAGAGGTGGGAGTAAGGGCGAGCAGTACTTC. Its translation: CASSQRGGSKGEQYF.

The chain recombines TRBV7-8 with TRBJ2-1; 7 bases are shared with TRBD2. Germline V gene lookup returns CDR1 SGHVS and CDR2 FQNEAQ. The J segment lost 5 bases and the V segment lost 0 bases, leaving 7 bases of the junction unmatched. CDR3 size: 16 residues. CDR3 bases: TGTGCCAGCAGCTTAGCACGCCTAGCGGTAAACAATGAGCAGTTCTTC. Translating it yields CASSLARLAVNNEQFF.

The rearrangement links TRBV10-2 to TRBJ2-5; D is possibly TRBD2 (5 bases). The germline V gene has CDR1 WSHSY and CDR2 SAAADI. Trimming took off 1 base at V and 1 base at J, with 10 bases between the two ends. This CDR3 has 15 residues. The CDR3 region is CASSEFGAGQETQYF. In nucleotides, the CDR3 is TGCGCCAGCAGTGAGTTCGGCGCGGGCCAAGAGACCCAGTACTTC.

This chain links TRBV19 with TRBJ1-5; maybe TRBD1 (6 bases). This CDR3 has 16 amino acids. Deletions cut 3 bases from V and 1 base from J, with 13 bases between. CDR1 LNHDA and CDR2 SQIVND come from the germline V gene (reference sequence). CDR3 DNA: TGTGCCAGTAGTATCCAAACAGGGTCCAGCAATCAGCCCCAGCATTTT. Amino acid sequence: CASSIQTGSSNQPQHF.